These 21 T cell receptor beta chains were all obtained from the same sample, sequenced in a study of CD8 T cells in ankylosing spondylitis (dated by TCRdb to 2015 to 2018). Their recognized antigens are unknown. What the research found in general, with its limitations: A TCR beta motif of fewer than 10 highly homologous amino acid variants appeared characteristic of blood from ankylosing spondylitis patients.

The library was built by means of 5' RACE. The sequencing machine was an Illumina HiSeq 2500. TCRdb passed the public sequencing reads through fastp at Q25 and MiXCR, retaining productive beta sequences. Rows are combined by CDR3 protein, so each entry shows the most common genes and DNA. A total of approximately 500,000 distinct CDR3 sequences appear in this sample, approximately 11% of them only once. The ten largest clones take up approximately 6.3% of the sample. Source material: blood, either unsorted or a sorted T cell fraction (not recorded which). These receptors were obtained from a male donor with ankylosing spondylitis.

The J gene is TRBJ2-3, the V gene TRBV20-1, with 12 bases fitting TRBD2. The trim removed 2 bases at V and 2 bases at J, leaving 5 bases unmatched. The CDR3 consists of 16 residues. Germline CDR1 DFQATT, CDR2 SNEGSKA (reference sequence). In DNA, the CDR3 is TGCAGTGCTAGAACGCCTAGCGGGAGGGTCACAGATACGCAGTATTTT. Translating gives CSARTPSGRVTDTQYF.

The CDR3 DNA reads as TGTGCCAGCAGTCGGGGCAAGACCTACAATGAGCAGTTCTTC. Its translation: CASSRGKTYNEQFF. The chain has TRBV11-2 and TRBJ2-1; D may be TRBD1 or TRBD2 (5 bases each). This CDR3 region has 14 residues. Germline lookup yields CDR1 SGHAT and CDR2 FQNNGV. V lost 6 bases and J 2 bases, leaving 11 bases between the germline ends.

This clonotype was seen a few times. This chain links TRBV5-1 with TRBJ1-6, with 7 positions matching TRBD1. Germline assignment: CDR1 SGHRS and CDR2 YFSETQ. There are 14 residues in the CDR3. Trimming took 4 bases from V and 7 from J; bases not matched to a gene: 5. CDR3 DNA: TGCGCCAGCAGCACGGACAGGAGGAATTCACCCCTCCACTTT. This gives the protein CASSTDRRNSPLHF.

This clonotype was picked up many times. Given a much more abundant clone one base away, this may be a read error. The CDR3 sequence: CASGLADYNEQFF. The CDR3 coding sequence is TGTGCCAGCGGGCTAGCGGACTACAATGAGCAGTTCTTC. The V and J genes are TRBV13 and TRBJ2-1, with 7 bases fitting TRBD2. The CDR3 runs to 13 residues. V dropped 8 bases and J dropped 3; count of bases not matched to a gene: 4. CDR1 is PRHDT, CDR2 FYEKMQ, per germline (reference sequence).

The chain has TRBV5-1 and TRBJ2-1; 12 bases match TRBD2. The length of the CDR3 is 17 residues. Germline CDR1 is SGHRS and CDR2 is YFSETQ. V was clipped by 4 bases and J by 8 bases; unmatched bases: 13. The CDR3 nucleotides read TGCGCCAGCAGCGCGCTACAGGCGCCTAGCGGGAGGGATGAGCAGTTCTTC. Its protein product is CASSALQAPSGRDEQFF. Combining the CDR3 with reference TRBV5-1 and TRBJ2-1 gives the whole variable domain KAGVTQTPRYLIKTRGQQVTLSCSPISGHRSVSWYQQTPGQGLQFLFEYFSETQRNKGNFPGRFSGRQFSNSRSEMNVSTLELGDSALYLCASSALQAPSGRDEQFFGPGTRLTVL.

This chain joins TRBV2 and TRBJ2-7; D is unclear. V lost 5 bases and J 2 bases, leaving 10 bases between the germline ends. Germline V lookup: CDR1 SNHLY, CDR2 FYNNEI. The CDR3 extends over 13 amino acids. In DNA, the CDR3 is TGTGCCAGCAGTTACGACCGAACCTACGAGCAGTACTTC. This codes for CASSYDRTYEQYF.

This clonotype turned up a few times. This chain connects TRBV4-1 to TRBJ1-5; possibly TRBD1 for D (5 bases). The CDR3 sequence is 15 residues long. V lost 1 base and J lost 5, with 12 bases in between. Germline lookup yields CDR1 MGHRA and CDR2 YSYEKL. CDR3 loop: CASSQAGFRDQPQHF. CDR3 in DNA: TGCGCCAGCAGCCAAGCAGGGTTTAGGGATCAGCCCCAGCATTTT.

V usage is TRBV12-3 or TRBV12-4 and J usage is TRBJ2-2, with D possibly being TRBD2 (6 bases). Trimming pared 8 bases from V and 7 bases from J, leaving 17 bases between. The CDR3 has 14 amino acids. The CDR3 nucleotides read TGTGCCAGCCGGCTACTAGCATCGGGCGGGGAGCTGTTTTTT. As protein: CASRLLASGGELFF.

This clonotype came up many times. V and J are TRBV12-3 or TRBV12-4 and TRBJ2-5, with D unresolved. V lost 5 bases to trimming and J lost 3 bases, with 10 bases between them. The CDR3 runs 13 residues. DNA of the CDR3: TGTGCCAGCAGTAAAAACCCGGAAGAGACCCAGTACTTC. Its protein product is CASSKNPEETQYF.

The CDR3 DNA reads TGTGCCAGCAGTCCACAACAAGTCGGCAATCAGCCCCAGCATTTT. Translating it yields CASSPQQVGNQPQHF. J is TRBJ1-5 and V is TRBV6-1; D not certain. Trimming cost V 5 bases and J 2 bases, with 13 bases left between them. Germline V gives CDR1 MNHNS, CDR2 SASEGT. This CDR3 region has 15 residues.

This clonotype was recorded many times. The CDR3 spells CATQGSLDTQYF. As DNA, the CDR3 is TGTGCCACCCAGGGGTCACTGGATACGCAGTATTTT. V and J are TRBV5-6 and TRBJ2-3, with D tentatively TRBD1 (6 bases). Looked up from germline, CDR1 is SGHDT and CDR2 is YYEEEE. Trimming stripped 9 bases from V and 6 bases from J, with 14 bases between. CDR3 length: 12 residues.

A few counts support this clonotype. The CDR3 sequence is CASSAIRDSGYYEQYV. The CDR3 region has the DNA TGTGCCAGCAGTGCAATCCGGGACAGTGGATACTACGAGCAGTACGTC. This chain links TRBV28 with TRBJ2-7; 7 nucleotides line up with TRBD1. The V gene's germline CDR1 is MDHEN and CDR2 SYDVKM. V was clipped by 5 bases and J by 3 bases; unmatched bases: 13. The CDR3 has 16 residues.

The chain employs TRBV14 and TRBJ2-5; possibly TRBD1 or TRBD2 for D (6 bases each). The length of the CDR3 is 16 residues. The ends were cut back, 4 bases at V and 4 bases at J, with 19 bases in the middle. CDR1 and CDR2 from the germline V gene are SGHDN and FVKESK. The CDR3 coding sequence is TGTGCCAGCAGCCTGAACATCGGGGGCTTGGTAGAGACCCAGTACTTC. Its translation: CASSLNIGGLVETQYF.

This chain links TRBV6-1 with TRBJ2-3; 9 nucleotides align to TRBD2. V lost 5 bases to trimming and J lost 6 bases; unmatched junction nucleotides: 6. This CDR3 has 14 residues. Germline V lookup: CDR1 MNHNS, CDR2 SASEGT. The CDR3 protein is CASSPGLALDTQYF. CDR3 in DNA: TGTGCCAGCAGTCCGGGACTAGCATTGGATACGCAGTATTTT.

This chain links TRBV11-2 with TRBJ2-7, with D tentatively TRBD1 (6 bases). Germline-derived CDR1 and CDR2 are SGHAT and FQNNGV. V was cut by 1 base and J by 4 bases, with 14 bases left in between. This CDR3 spans 15 amino acids. CDR3 loop: CASSLGQAYGYEQYF. The CDR3 nucleotides are TGTGCCAGCAGCTTAGGACAGGCGTATGGGTACGAGCAGTACTTC.

The V call is TRBV7-2, the J call TRBJ1-2; D unclear. Germline CDR1 and CDR2: SGHTA and FQGNSA. V dropped 4 bases and J dropped 3 bases, with 12 bases sitting between them. CDR3 length: 14 residues. The chain's CDR3 is CASSSGVGYYGYTF. The CDR3 nucleotides are TGTGCCAGCAGCTCTGGTGTGGGTTACTATGGCTACACCTTC. Using reference TRBV7-2 and TRBJ1-2 for the parts outside the CDR3, the full variable domain is GAGVSQSPSNKVTEKGKDVELRCDPISGHTALYWYRQSLGQGLEFLIYFQGNSAPDKSGLPSDRFSAERTGGSVSTLTIQRTQQEDSAVYLCASSSGVGYYGYTFGSGTRLTVV.

This clonotype was counted between two and nine times. V is TRBV20-1 and J is TRBJ2-1; a weak D match, TRBD2 (5 bases). Between the trimmed V and J ends, which lost 6 bases and 3 bases, there was a span of 18 bases. The CDR3 contains 15 residues. Germline loops: CDR1 DFQATT, CDR2 SNEGSKA (reference sequence). As DNA, the CDR3 is TGCAGTGCGGTCGGGGTTTCTACGAGCTACAATGAGCAGTTCTTC. Its translation: CSAVGVSTSYNEQFF.

This clonotype showed up just a few times. J is TRBJ1-2 and V is TRBV4-2; D possibly corresponds to TRBD1 (6 bases). The CDR3 contains 13 residues. V shed 4 bases and J shed 4 bases, with 10 bases lying between them. Germline V CDR1 and CDR2: LGHNA, YNFKEQ. The CDR3 DNA follows: TGTGCCAGCAGCCGCAGGGGTGGCTATGGCTACACCTTC. Its protein is CASSRRGGYGYTF.

This clonotype has a handful of counts. The J gene is TRBJ2-7, the V gene TRBV7-9, with D possibly TRBD2 on 5 matching bases. CDR1 is SEHNR and CDR2 is FQNEAQ in the germline V gene (reference sequence). Trimming left V 7 bases short and J 0 bases short, with 10 bases between. This CDR3 comprises 13 residues. Here the CDR3 reads CASIPGNSYEQYF. Written as DNA, the CDR3 is TGTGCCAGCATCCCCGGGAACTCCTACGAGCAGTACTTC.

This chain connects TRBV4-2 to TRBJ2-5; D gene uncertain. The V end was cut by 4 bases, the J end by 2 bases, with 11 bases between. Germline CDR1 reads LGHNA; CDR2 reads YNFKEQ. The CDR3 length is 14 residues. CDR3 DNA sequence: TGTGCCAGCAGCCCCACTGGGCAACAAGAGACCCAGTACTTC. Translating gives CASSPTGQQETQYF.

The table lists this clonotype with a few counts. The chain uses TRBV6-2 or TRBV6-3 and TRBJ1-1; D call uncertain. Germline V gene sequence: CDR1 MNHEY, CDR2 SVGEGT. CDR3 size: 12 residues. The V end lost 10 bases, the J end lost 1 base, and 10 bases lay between the germline ends. In nucleotides, the CDR3 is TGTGCCACCCGACGGCCGAACACTGAAGCTTTCTTT. Its protein product is CATRRPNTEAFF.